Each of the 20 T cell receptor beta chains below was sequenced from the same sample in a study of T cell responses to AZD1222 COVID-19 vaccine. Clones were read by immunoSEQ multiplex PCR, and TCRdb kept only the in-frame ones, dropping some. The table shows about 87,000 clones, with around 89% occurring only once. This material consisted of peripheral blood, taken on day 0 of AZD1222 vaccination. The source of these receptors is an adult in good health.

This clone was detected once. The CDR3 DNA follows: TGTGCCAGCAGCCAGACAGGGGGCAGTGGCTACACCTTC. Translating gives CASSQTGGSGYTF. The chain uses TRBV3-1 (or the pseudogene TRBV3-2) and TRBJ1-2; 10 bases align to TRBD1. Trimming removed 3 bases from V and 7 bases from J; junction bases left unmatched: 2. Germline loops: CDR1 LGHDT, CDR2 YNNKEL (reference sequence). The CDR3 has 13 residues.

The chain joins TRBV2 to TRBJ1-4; D is undetermined. V lost 1 base to trimming and J lost 8 bases, with 11 bases between them. The CDR3 length is 14 residues. Germline CDR1 reads SNHLY; CDR2 reads FYNNEI. The DNA of the CDR3 is TGTGCCAGCAGTGAAGGTATCGGTAGGGAAAAACTGTTTTTT. Protein product: CASSEGIGREKLFF.

This sequence joins TRBV3-1 (or the pseudogene TRBV3-2) and TRBJ2-7; D uncertain. V shed 3 bases and J shed 2 bases, with 14 bases lying between them. The CDR3 loop spans 15 amino acids. CDR1 is LGHDT and CDR2 is YNNKEL in the germline V gene (reference sequence). The CDR3 sequence: CASSQGSGRTYEQYF. The DNA for the CDR3 is TGTGCCAGCAGCCAGGGCTCAGGTAGGACCTACGAGCAGTACTTC.

Only a few counts were recorded for this clone. This chain uses TRBV2 with TRBJ1-1, with D uncertain. V shed 1 base and J shed 1 base, with 4 bases lying between them. The CDR3 contains 13 residues. CDR1 is SNHLY, CDR2 FYNNEI, per germline. The CDR3 loop is CASSEEKNTEAFF. The CDR3 DNA reads TGTGCCAGCAGTGAAGAGAAGAACACTGAAGCTTTCTTT.

This clone was counted a single time. The chain links TRBV29-1 to TRBJ2-7; 10 bases are a match to TRBD2. This CDR3 spans 15 amino acids. CDR1 and CDR2 (germline): SQVTM, ANQGSEA. J was trimmed by 0 bases and V by 4 bases; bases with no gene match: 6. CDR3 nucleotides: TGCAGCGTTGCCCGGGGACTAGCGCCCTCCTACGAGCAGTACTTC. Amino acids: CSVARGLAPSYEQYF.

The chain has TRBV7-8 and TRBJ1-2; 8 positions match TRBD1. Germline trimming cut 2 bases from V and 3 bases from J; bases unmatched to any gene: 8. Germline V CDR1 and CDR2: SGHVS, FQNEAQ. The CDR3 length is 16 residues. The CDR3 DNA is TGTGCCAGCAGCTTATTATCAGGGGGCGCTGACTATGGCTACACCTTC. Protein: CASSLLSGGADYGYTF.

The V gene is TRBV5-1, the J gene TRBJ1-5; D remains unclear. Germline CDR1 is SGHRS and CDR2 is YFSETQ. This CDR3 is built from 15 residues. V lost 4 bases and J lost 2, with 13 bases in between. In nucleotides, the CDR3 is TGCGCCAGCAGCCCTCGGACGGGCGGCAATCAGCCCCAGCATTTT. It specifies CASSPRTGGNQPQHF.

The genes are TRBV5-1 and TRBJ2-7; 9 nucleotides align to TRBD2. Per germline, CDR1 SGHRS and CDR2 YFSETQ. The CDR3 has 15 residues. V lost 0 bases, J lost 1 base, and 2 bases stayed unmatched. Written as DNA, the CDR3 is TGCGCCAGCAGCTTGGGCGGGAGGGGATCCTACGAGCAGTACTTC. Residues: CASSLGGRGSYEQYF.

The J gene is TRBJ1-1, the V gene TRBV5-8; D perhaps matches TRBD1 (5 bases). Germline CDR1 SGHTS, CDR2 YDEGEE. There are 13 residues in the CDR3. V was clipped by 1 base and J by 6 bases, with 10 bases between them. CDR3 in amino acids: CASSLIRGSEAFF. The CDR3 bases are TGTGCCAGCAGCTTGATCCGGGGCTCTGAAGCTTTCTTT. The full variable domain, in which reference TRBV5-8 and TRBJ1-1 provide the parts outside the CDR3, is EAGVTQSPTHLIKTRGQQATLRCSPISGHTSVYWYQQALGLGLQFLLWYDEGEERNRGNFPPRFSGRQFPNYSSELNVNALELEDSALYLCASSLIRGSEAFFGQGTRLTVV.

The chain joins TRBV7-2 to TRBJ2-7; TRBD2 might be the D (6 bases). V gave up 6 bases and J gave up 6 bases, with 27 bases separating them. The germline gives CDR1 SGHTA, CDR2 FQGNSA. CDR3 size: 17 residues. In DNA, the CDR3 is TGTGCCAGCAGTTCAACGGGAGTCGCGTCCCGGACCGCCGAGCAGTACTTC. This codes for CASSSTGVASRTAEQYF.

V is TRBV21-1 and J is TRBJ2-1. TRBV21-1 is deemed a pseudogene. CDR3 size: 16 residues. For the CDR3, the DNA is TGTGCCAGCAGCAAATTAGACCGAGCCCCCCACAATGAGCAGTTCTTC. This gives the protein CASSKLDRAPHNEQFF.

The J gene is TRBJ1-1, the V gene TRBV11-2, with D perhaps TRBD1 (6 bases). CDR1 is SGHAT and CDR2 is FQNNGV in the germline V gene. The length of the CDR3 is 16 residues. Deletions cut 6 bases from V and 4 bases from J, with 21 bases between. The CDR3, as DNA: TGTGCCAGCAGGAAGGGGGACACCCTTGTGGTCACTGAAGCTTTCTTT. As protein: CASRKGDTLVVTEAFF.

This chain uses TRBV4-1 with TRBJ2-7, with TRBD2 matching over 14 bases. There are 19 residues in the CDR3. J gave up 3 bases and V 0 bases, and 10 bases lay outside the gene matches. CDR1 is MGHRA and CDR2 is YSYEKL in the germline V gene. The CDR3, as DNA: TGCGCCAGCAGCCAAGAGGCGGCCGGGACTAGCGGGAGAGGCTACGAGCAGTACTTC. Translated, it gives CASSQEAAGTSGRGYEQYF.

The chain recombines TRBV9 with TRBJ2-1, with TRBD2 matching 15 bases. Unmatched junction bases numbered 4, after V lost 3 bases and J lost 9 bases. CDR1 is SGDLS and CDR2 is YYNGEE in the germline V gene. The CDR3 runs 15 residues. For the CDR3, the DNA is TGTGCCAGCAGCGAAGGACTAGCGGGAGGGGGTGAGCAGTTCTTC. Translated: CASSEGLAGGGEQFF.

The chain uses TRBV5-5 and TRBJ1-2, with D tentatively TRBD1 (6 bases). The CDR3 runs 14 residues. CDR1 is SGHKS and CDR2 is YYEKEE in the germline V gene (reference sequence). Trimming pared 4 bases from V and 4 bases from J, leaving 14 bases between. DNA of the CDR3: TGTGCCAGCAGCCTGGACAGCTCGGTCTATGGCTACACCTTC. Its translation: CASSLDSSVYGYTF.

By share of the sample, this clone is medium-sized (0.01 to 0.1%). The V and J genes are TRBV19 and TRBJ1-5; D might be TRBD1 (6 bases). The CDR3 covers 16 residues. From germline, CDR1 is LNHDA and CDR2 SQIVND (reference sequence). Between the trimmed V and J ends, which lost 5 bases and 4 bases, there was a span of 18 bases. DNA for the CDR3: TGTGCCAGTAGTGTAGCTCGGGCAGGGGCGAATCAGCCCCAGCATTTT. It codes for CASSVARAGANQPQHF.

This CDR3 is CASRPIGLARTGELFF. The CDR3 bases are TGTGCCAGCAGACCCATCGGACTAGCGCGAACCGGGGAGCTGTTTTTT. This chain uses TRBV7-9 with TRBJ2-2; 9 bases match TRBD2. The length of the CDR3 is 16 residues. The junction had 10 bases not matched to a gene; V was cut back by 6 bases and J by 5 bases. Looked up from germline, CDR1 is SEHNR and CDR2 is FQNEAQ (reference sequence).

This chain uses TRBV7-3 with TRBJ1-6, with TRBD1 as a possible D gene (6 bases). There are 15 residues in the CDR3. Trimming removed 1 base at V and 7 bases at J, with 11 bases between. CDR1 is SGHTA and CDR2 is FQGTGA in the germline V gene. The CDR3 is CASSLMGGRNSPLHF. In DNA, the CDR3 is TGTGCCAGCAGCTTAATGGGGGGGCGGAATTCACCCCTCCACTTT.

The chain is built from TRBV28 and TRBJ1-2; D might be TRBD1 (6 bases). The V end lost 4 bases, the J end lost 2 bases, and 17 bases lay between the germline ends. Per the germline V gene, CDR1 is MDHEN and CDR2 is SYDVKM. This CDR3 contains 16 residues. The CDR3 loop reads CASSSGGAGRNYGYTF. CDR3 nucleotides: TGTGCCAGCAGTTCTGGGGGCGCGGGGAGAAACTATGGCTACACCTTC.

The V gene is TRBV12-3 or TRBV12-4, the J gene TRBJ1-2, with TRBD1 matching 7 bases. V gave up 3 bases and J gave up 2 bases; unmatched junction bases: 0. This CDR3 has 13 residues. CDR3 nucleotides: TGTGCCAGCAGTTTGGGACAGAACTATGGCTACACCTTC. Encoded protein: CASSLGQNYGYTF.